This entry concerns a single T cell receptor (beta chain). Its matching antigen is unknown. This specimen comes from a study of cytomegalovirus exposure and HLA in healthy donors. Study results and caveats: HLA alleles showed associations with approximately 15,000 TCR beta sequences in a later analysis, at a 0.05 false discovery rate. A later analysis linked a missense variant in DCLRE1C to the trimming of TCR beta V and J genes.

Both 60 Vbeta primers and 13 Jbeta primers went into the PCR. This table comes from immunoSEQ multiplex PCR, and its TCRdb copy is limited to in-frame clones, with some not included. Recorded for this sample: 77,000 or so clones. Germline CDR1 is MNHEY and CDR2 is SVGAGI. Trimming stripped 2 bases from V and 11 bases from J, with 9 bases between. This CDR3 region has 12 residues. This receptor was identified in a man younger than 40 in good health and CMV-seronegative. The material sequenced was PBMCs. The J gene is TRBJ1-4, the V gene TRBV6-5, with D perhaps matching TRBD1 (5 bases). The CDR3 loop reads CASSYEGRKLFF. The CDR3 DNA follows: TGTGCCAGCAGTTACGAGGGGAGGAAACTGTTTTTT.